This T cell receptor (beta chain) was sequenced in a study of blood T cell repertoires in COVID-19. At the level of the study: T cells, B-cell-depleted T cells, or PBMCs provided the cDNA or gDNA that served as material.

Per the authors' pipeline: From reference gene primer amplification, estimates of nucleated cell counts were derived. TCRdb's copy holds only in-frame clones and misses some; the assay was immunoSEQ multiplex PCR. V, J and clone size are taken as reported in that table, and D and trimming were inferred from the DNA itself. The sample records more than 250,000 clones, 82% being singletons. Germline CDR1 and CDR2: SGHAT and FQNNGV. V was trimmed by 4 bases and J by 5 bases, leaving 15 bases between them. The CDR3 is made up of 16 amino acids. Residents of 24 US areas, aged about 18 to 95 years, made up the participants. Cohorts were based on clinical histories the participants reported.

The chain uses TRBV11-2 and TRBJ1-6; D ambiguous. Sequencing input: PBMCs or T cells enriched from blood (not recorded which). This TCR was recovered from a man aged 35 to 55 who had been exposed to COVID-19. The CDR3 protein is CASSSGEVYNNSPLHF. The CDR3, as DNA: TGTGCCAGCAGCTCCGGGGAGGTTTACAATAATTCACCCCTCCACTTT.